The T cell receptor beta chain described here comes from a study of technical replicates of blood from several donors. The CDR3 covers 20 residues. The trim removed 6 bases at V and 2 bases at J, leaving 21 bases unmatched. Germline V gene data show CDR1 as LNHDA and CDR2 as SQIVND (reference sequence). Assay used: immunoSEQ multiplex PCR; TCRdb lists only in-frame clones, some missing. The sample carries around 70,000 clones, just under 95% recorded once. Sequenced material: T cells isolated from PBMCs. The chain carries TRBV19 and TRBJ2-3; 9 bases line up with TRBD2. The source is a human donor in good health. The DNA of the CDR3 is TGTGCCAGTAGCCCACTAGCGGGTGGGTTTGGTGACGGCAACACAGATACGCAGTATTTT. This translates into CASSPLAGGFGDGNTDTQYF.